This record looks at one TCR beta chain sequence and its context. Under the authors' procedure: Estimated nucleated cell counts came from reference gene primer amplification. The repertoire was sequenced with immunoSEQ multiplex PCR; TCRdb's copy has only in-frame clones and lacks some. Clone size and V and J calls were adopted from that table, with D and trimming inferred from the DNA. Among some 77,000 clones listed, 87% were seen once. This sample is drawn from a study of blood T cell repertoires in COVID-19. Study details: COVID-19 samples, acute and convalescent, were from the United States, Italy and Spain. PBMCs, B-cell-depleted T cells, or T cells were the source of the cDNA or gDNA that made up the material.

The sample consisted of peripheral blood. The clonotype originates from a man aged 25-45 years with acute or convalescent COVID-19.

This CDR3 is CASSHLASGSLGTGELFF. The DNA for the CDR3 is TGCGCCAGCAGCCACTTGGCTAGCGGGAGCCTGGGGACCGGGGAGCTGTTTTTT. The chain has TRBV4-3 and TRBJ2-2; 10 nucleotides align to TRBD2. Per germline, CDR1 LGHNA and CDR2 YSLEER. The CDR3 contains 18 residues. The junction had 12 bases not matched to a gene; V was cut back by 3 bases and J by 5 bases.